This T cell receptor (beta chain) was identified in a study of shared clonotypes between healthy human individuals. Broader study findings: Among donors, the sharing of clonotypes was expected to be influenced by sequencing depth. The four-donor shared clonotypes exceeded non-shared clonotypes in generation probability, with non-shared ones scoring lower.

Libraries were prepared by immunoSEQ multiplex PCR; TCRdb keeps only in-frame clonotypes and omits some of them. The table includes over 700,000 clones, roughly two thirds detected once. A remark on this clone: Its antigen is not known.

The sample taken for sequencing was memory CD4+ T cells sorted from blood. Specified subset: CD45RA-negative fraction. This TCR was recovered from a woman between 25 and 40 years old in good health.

The CDR3 DNA follows: TGTGCCAGCAGCTTAAAGCGTTATGGGTCCTACAATGAGCAGTTCTTC. Protein: CASSLKRYGSYNEQFF. The genes are TRBV7-2 and TRBJ2-1; D unresolved. Germline CDR1 and CDR2: SGHTA and FQGNSA. The CDR3 is made up of 16 amino acids. With 2 bases removed from V and 1 base from J, the gap between germline ends came to 12 bases.